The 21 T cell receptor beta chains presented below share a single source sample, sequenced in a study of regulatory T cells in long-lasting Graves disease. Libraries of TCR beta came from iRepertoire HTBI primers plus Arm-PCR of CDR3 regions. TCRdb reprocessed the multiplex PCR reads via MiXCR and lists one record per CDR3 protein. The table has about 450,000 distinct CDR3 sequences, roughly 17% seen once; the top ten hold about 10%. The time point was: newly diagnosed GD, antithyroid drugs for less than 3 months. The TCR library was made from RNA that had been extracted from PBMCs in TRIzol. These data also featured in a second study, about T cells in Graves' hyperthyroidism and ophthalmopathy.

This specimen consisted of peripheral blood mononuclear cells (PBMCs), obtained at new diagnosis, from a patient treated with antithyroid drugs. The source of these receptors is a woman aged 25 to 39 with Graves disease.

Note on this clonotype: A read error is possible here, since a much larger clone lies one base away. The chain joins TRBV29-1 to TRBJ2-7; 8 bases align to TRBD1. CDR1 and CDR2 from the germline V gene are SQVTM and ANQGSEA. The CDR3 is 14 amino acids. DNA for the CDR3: TGCAGCGTTGGGGCTGGACAGGGCTCCTACGGGCAGTACTTC. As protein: CSVGAGQGSYGQYF.

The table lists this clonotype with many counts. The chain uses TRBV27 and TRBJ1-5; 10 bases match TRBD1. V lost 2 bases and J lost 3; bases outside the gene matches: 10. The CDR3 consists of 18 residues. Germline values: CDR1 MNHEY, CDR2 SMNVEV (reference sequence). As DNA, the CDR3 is TGTGCCAGCAGTTTAAGGGCCCCGGGACAGGGGACCAATCAGCCCCAGCATTTT. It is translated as CASSLRAPGQGTNQPQHF.

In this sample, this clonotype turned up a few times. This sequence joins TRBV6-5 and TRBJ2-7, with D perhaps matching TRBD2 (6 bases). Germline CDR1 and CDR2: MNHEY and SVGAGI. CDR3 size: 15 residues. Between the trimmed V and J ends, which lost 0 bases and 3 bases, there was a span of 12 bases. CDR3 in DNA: TGTGCCAGCAGTTACTCGGAACGGGAGTTCTACGAGCAGTACTTC. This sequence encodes CASSYSEREFYEQYF.

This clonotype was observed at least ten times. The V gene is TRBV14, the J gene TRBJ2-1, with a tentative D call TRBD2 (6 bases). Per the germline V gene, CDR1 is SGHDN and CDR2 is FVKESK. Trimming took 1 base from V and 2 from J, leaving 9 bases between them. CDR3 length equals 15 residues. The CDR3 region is CASSQAAGPYNEQFF. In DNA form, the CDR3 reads TGTGCCAGCAGCCAAGCAGCGGGCCCCTACAATGAGCAGTTCTTC. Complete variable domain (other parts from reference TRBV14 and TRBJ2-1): EAGVTQFPSHSVIEKGQTVTLRCDPISGHDNLYWYRRVMGKEIKFLLHFVKESKQDESGMPNNRFLAERTGGTYSTLKVQPAELEDSGVYFCASSQAAGPYNEQFFGPGTRLTVL.

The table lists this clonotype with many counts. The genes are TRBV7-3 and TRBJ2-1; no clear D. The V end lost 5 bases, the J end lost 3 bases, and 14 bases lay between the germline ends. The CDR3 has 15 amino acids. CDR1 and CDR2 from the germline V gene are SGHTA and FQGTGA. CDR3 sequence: CASSQGSSNYNEQFF. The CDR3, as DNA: TGTGCCAGCAGCCAAGGGTCTTCAAACTACAATGAGCAGTTCTTC.

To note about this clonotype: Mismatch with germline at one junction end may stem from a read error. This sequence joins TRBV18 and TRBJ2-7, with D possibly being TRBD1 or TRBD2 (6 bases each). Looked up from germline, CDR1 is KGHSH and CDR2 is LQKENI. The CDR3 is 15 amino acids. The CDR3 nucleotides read TGTGCCGGCTCACCACGGGGGACAAATCTACACGAGCAGTACTTC. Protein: CAGSPRGTNLHEQYF.

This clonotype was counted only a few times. CDR3 DNA sequence: TGTGCCAGCACCGCCCCAGCGCCAAATGAAAAACTGTTTTTT. Encoded protein: CASTAPAPNEKLFF. The chain is built from TRBV28 and TRBJ1-4; D gene uncertain. The germline CDR1 and CDR2 sequences are MDHEN and SYDVKM. V lost 7 bases to trimming and J lost 5 bases, with 14 bases between them. There are 14 residues in the CDR3.

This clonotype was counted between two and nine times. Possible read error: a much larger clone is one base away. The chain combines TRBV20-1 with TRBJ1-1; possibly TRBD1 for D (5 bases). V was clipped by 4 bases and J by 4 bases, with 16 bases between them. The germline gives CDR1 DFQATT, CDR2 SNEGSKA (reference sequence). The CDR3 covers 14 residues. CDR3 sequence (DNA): TGCAGTGCTACATGGGACCTGCAGGGCACTGAAGCTTTCTTT. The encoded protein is CSATWDLQGTEAFF.

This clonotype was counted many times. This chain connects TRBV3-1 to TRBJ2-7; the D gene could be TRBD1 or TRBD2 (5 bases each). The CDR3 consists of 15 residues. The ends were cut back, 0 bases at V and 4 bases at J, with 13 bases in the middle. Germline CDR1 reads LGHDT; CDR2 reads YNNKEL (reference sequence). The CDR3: CASSQEIGAEYEQYF. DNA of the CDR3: TGTGCCAGCAGCCAAGAGATCGGGGCGGAATACGAGCAGTACTTC.

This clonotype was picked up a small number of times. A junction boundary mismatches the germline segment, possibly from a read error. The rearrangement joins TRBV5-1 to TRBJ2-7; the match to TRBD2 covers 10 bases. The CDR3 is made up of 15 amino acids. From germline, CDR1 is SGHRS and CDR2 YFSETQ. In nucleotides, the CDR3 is TGTGCCAGCAGCATTGGACTAGCGGAGTTCTACGAGCAGTACTTC. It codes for CASSIGLAEFYEQYF.

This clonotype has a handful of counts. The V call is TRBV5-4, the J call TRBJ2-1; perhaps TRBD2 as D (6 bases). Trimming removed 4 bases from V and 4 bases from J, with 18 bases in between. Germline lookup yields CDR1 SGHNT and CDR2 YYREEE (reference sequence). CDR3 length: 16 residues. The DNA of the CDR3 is TGTGCCAGCAGCCCGGGGAGGAGCTCCCTTTACAATGAGCAGTTCTTC. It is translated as CASSPGRSSLYNEQFF. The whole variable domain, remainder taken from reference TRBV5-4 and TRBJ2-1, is ETGVTQSPTHLIKTRGQQVTLRCSSQSGHNTVSWYQQALGQGPQFIFQYYREEENGRGNFPPRFSGLQFPNYSSELNVNALELDDSALYLCASSPGRSSLYNEQFFGPGTRLTVL.

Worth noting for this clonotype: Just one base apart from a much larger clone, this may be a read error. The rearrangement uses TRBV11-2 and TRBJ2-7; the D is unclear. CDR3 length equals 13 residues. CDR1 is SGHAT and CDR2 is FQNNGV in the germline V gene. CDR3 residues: CACSLEEIVEQYF. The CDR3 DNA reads TGTGCCTGCAGCTTAGAAGAAATAGTCGAGCAGTACTTC.

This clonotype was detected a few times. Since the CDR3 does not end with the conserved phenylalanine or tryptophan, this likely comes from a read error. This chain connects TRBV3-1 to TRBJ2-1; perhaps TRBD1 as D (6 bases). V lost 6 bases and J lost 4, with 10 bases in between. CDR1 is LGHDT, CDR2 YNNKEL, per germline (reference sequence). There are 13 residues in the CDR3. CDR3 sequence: CASSLGQYNEQFL. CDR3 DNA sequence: TGTGCCAGCAGTCTAGGACAGTACAATGAGCAGTTCCTC.

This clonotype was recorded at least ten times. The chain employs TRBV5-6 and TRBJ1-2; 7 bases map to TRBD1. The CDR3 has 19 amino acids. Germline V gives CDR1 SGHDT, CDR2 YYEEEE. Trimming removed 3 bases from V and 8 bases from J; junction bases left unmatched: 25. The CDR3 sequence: CASSSLTGSKNVAVDGYTF. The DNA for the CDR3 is TGTGCCAGCAGCTCCCTGACAGGGTCAAAGAACGTCGCTGTAGACGGCTACACCTTC.

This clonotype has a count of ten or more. DNA for the CDR3: TGCAGCGTTCTCCACGGTCGGCAGTACTTC. This gives the protein CSVLHGRQYF. The rearrangement joins TRBV29-1 to TRBJ2-7; no clear D. CDR3 length equals 10 residues. The V gene lost 5 bases and the J gene lost 9 bases, with 11 bases spanning the gap. Germline lookup yields CDR1 SQVTM and CDR2 ANQGSEA.

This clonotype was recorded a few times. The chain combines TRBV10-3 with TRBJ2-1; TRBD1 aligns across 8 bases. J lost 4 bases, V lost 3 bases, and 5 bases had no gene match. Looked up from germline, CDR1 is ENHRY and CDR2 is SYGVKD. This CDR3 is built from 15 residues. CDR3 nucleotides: TGTGCCATCAGTGAACAGGGGGTTCGTTACAATGAGCAGTTCTTC. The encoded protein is CAISEQGVRYNEQFF.

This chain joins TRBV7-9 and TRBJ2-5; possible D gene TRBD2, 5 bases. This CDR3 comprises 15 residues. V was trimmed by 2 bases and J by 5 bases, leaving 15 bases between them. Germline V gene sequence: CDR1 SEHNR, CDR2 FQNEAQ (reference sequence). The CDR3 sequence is CASSLKPGKGETQYF. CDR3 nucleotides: TGTGCCAGCAGCTTAAAACCCGGGAAAGGTGAGACCCAGTACTTC.

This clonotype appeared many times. In DNA, the CDR3 is TGCAGCGTTGACCGACAGGGGGGGGAGACCCAGTACTTC. It yields the protein CSVDRQGGETQYF. The chain has TRBV29-1 and TRBJ2-5; TRBD1 matches at 9 bases. Germline lookup yields CDR1 SQVTM and CDR2 ANQGSEA. The CDR3 totals 13 residues. The ends lost 3 bases at V and 5 bases at J; junction bases unmatched: 4.

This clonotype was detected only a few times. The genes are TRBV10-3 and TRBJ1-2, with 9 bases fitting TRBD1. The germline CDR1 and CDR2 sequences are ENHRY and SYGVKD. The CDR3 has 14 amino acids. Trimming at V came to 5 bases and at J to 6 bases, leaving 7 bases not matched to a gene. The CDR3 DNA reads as TGTGCCATCAGTAGGGACAGGGAAGCGGATGGCTACACCTTC. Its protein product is CAISRDREADGYTF.

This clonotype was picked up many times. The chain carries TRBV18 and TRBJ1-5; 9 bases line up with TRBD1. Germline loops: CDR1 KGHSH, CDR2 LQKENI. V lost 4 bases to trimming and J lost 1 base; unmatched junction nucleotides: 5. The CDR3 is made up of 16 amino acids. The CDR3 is CASSLQGATSNQPQHF. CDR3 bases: TGTGCCAGCTCACTACAGGGGGCTACGAGCAATCAGCCCCAGCATTTT.

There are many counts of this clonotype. CDR3 in DNA: TGCGCCAGCAGCCCCGGGACAGGGGACAATGAGCAGTTCTTC. It translates to CASSPGTGDNEQFF. The chain combines TRBV5-1 with TRBJ2-1; TRBD1 matches at 10 bases. Germline-derived CDR1 and CDR2 are SGHRS and YFSETQ. The CDR3 length is 14 residues. The junction had 3 bases not matched to a gene; V was cut back by 4 bases and J by 5 bases.